These T cell receptor beta chains were read from a single sample in a study of beta chain features in type 1 diabetes. Sequencing was performed with immunoSEQ multiplex PCR; in TCRdb, only in-frame clones are kept and a portion is missing. This table has 250,000 or so clones, roughly 70% appearing once. Sequences were obtained from naive CD4+ T cells from blood. The receptors shown here come from a young man in good health. The CDR3 runs from the conserved cysteine through the conserved F or W. D genes are given only for firm matches. Clone size, where shown, is once, few, many, or a class for clones that have expanded.

clone size,D gene,J gene,CDR3 length,V gene,CDR3 protein,CDR3 DNA
few,TRBD2,TRBJ2-1,15,TRBV5-1,CASSGGLADDNEQFF,TGCGCCAGCAGCGGGGGACTAGCGGATGACAATGAGCAGTTCTTC
once,TRBD2,TRBJ2-7,15,TRBV11-2,CASSPGRLAGVEQYF,TGTGCCAGCAGCCCGGGGAGACTAGCGGGAGTCGAGCAGTACTTC
NA,TRBD1,TRBJ1-2,13,TRBV5-1,CASSLTGDYGYTF,TGCGCCAGCAGCCTGACAGGGGACTATGGCTACACCTTC
NA,NA,TRBJ2-7,12,TRBV30,CAWSVAGYEQYF,TGTGCCTGGAGTGTAGCTGGCTACGAGCAGTACTTC
few,NA,TRBJ1-5,13,TRBV29-1,CSVAGSLDQPQHF,TGCAGCGTTGCCGGGTCCCTTGATCAGCCCCAGCATTTT
NA,NA,TRBJ1-2,11,TRBV30,CSGGVNYGYTF,TGTTCGGGGGGAGTGAACTATGGCTACACCTTC
NA,TRBD1,TRBJ1-2,14,TRBV30,CAWSVGWTGEGYTF,TGTGCCTGGAGTGTCGGCTGGACAGGGGAAGGCTACACCTTC
few,NA,TRBJ2-4,18,TRBV10-3,CAISESPGGMIAKNIQYF,TGTGCCATCAGTGAGTCGCCAGGTGGTATGATAGCCAAAAACATTCAGTACTTC
NA,NA,TRBJ1-5,15,TRBV4-2,CASSQDRLGGQPQHF,TGTGCCAGCAGCCAAGATCGGTTGGGGGGCCAGCCCCAGCATTTT
NA,NA,TRBJ2-7,14,TRBV5-1,CASSSSTGTYEQYF,TGCGCCAGCAGCTCGTCGACGGGTACCTACGAGCAGTACTTC
few,TRBD2,TRBJ2-3,12,TRBV29-1,CSGGRGTDTQYF,TGCAGCGGTGGGAGGGGCACAGATACGCAGTATTTT
NA,NA,TRBJ2-5,14,TRBV11-2,CASSLVDKLETQYF,TGTGCCAGCAGCTTGGTAGACAAGTTAGAGACCCAGTACTTC
NA,TRBD1,TRBJ2-5,14,TRBV6-5,CASSLTGGQETQYF,TGTGCCAGCAGTCTGACAGGGGGTCAGGAGACCCAGTACTTC
once,NA,TRBJ1-1,13,TRBV29-1,CSVAPRRGTEAFF,TGCAGCGTAGCTCCGCGGCGGGGGACTGAAGCTTTCTTT
NA,TRBD1,TRBJ1-2,12,TRBV30,CAWRTGNYGYTF,TGTGCCTGGCGGACAGGGAACTATGGCTACACCTTC
once,NA,TRBJ2-1,14,TRBV30,CAWSGGTPYNEQFF,TGTGCCTGGAGTGGAGGGACCCCCTACAATGAGCAGTTCTTC